This T cell receptor beta chain derives from a study of identical twins. Healthy Caucasians made up all donors. V lost 3 bases and J 4 bases, leaving 14 bases between the germline ends. Germline V gene data show CDR1 as MNHEY and CDR2 as SMNVEV (reference sequence). The length of the CDR3 is 15 residues. The cDNA had a unique molecular identifier and a template-switch universal primer site. TCRdb reprocessed the 5' RACE reads via MiXCR and lists one record per CDR3 protein. The sample has 400,000 to 550,000 distinct CDR3 sequences; roughly 21% are singletons. These data also formed part of another study, on T cells expressing NK-cell markers. That source notes: Whether expanded NKG2C+ T cell clones were HCMV-specific remained unclear.

Sequencing was carried out using CD4+ T cells sorted from blood. This sequence originates from a woman aged 18 to 35 in good health. The rearrangement uses TRBV27 and TRBJ2-3; no firm D call. CDR3 in DNA: TGTGCCAGCAGTTTCAGCCGGAGATGGGCAGATACGCAGTATTTT. This gives the protein CASSFSRRWADTQYF.